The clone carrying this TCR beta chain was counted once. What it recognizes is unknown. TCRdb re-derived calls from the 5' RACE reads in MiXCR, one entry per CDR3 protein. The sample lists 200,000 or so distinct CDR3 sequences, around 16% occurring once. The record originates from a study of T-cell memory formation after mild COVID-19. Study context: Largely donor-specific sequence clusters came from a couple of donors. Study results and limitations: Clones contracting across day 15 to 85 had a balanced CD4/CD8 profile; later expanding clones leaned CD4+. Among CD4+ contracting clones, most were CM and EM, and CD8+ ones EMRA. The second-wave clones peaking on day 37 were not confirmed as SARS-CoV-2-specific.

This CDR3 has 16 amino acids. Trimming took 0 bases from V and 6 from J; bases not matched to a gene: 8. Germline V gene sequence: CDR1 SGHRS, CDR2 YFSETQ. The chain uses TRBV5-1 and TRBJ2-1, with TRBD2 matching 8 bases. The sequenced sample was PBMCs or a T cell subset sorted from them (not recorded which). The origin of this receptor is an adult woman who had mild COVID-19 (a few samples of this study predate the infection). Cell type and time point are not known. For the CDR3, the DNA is TGCGCCAGCAGCTTGGGTAGCAGGACTAGCTTCAATGAGCAGTTCTTC. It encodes CASSLGSRTSFNEQFF.